These 23 T cell receptor beta chains came from one sample sequenced in a study of memory CD4+ T cells and cytomegalovirus serostatus. Single viable CD3+CD4+CD8-CD45RO+ cells were sorted as the memory CD4+ T cells. TCRdb's table, derived via immunoSEQ multiplex PCR, lists solely in-frame clones and lacks some. The sample lists approximately 92,000 clones, 75% to 85% occurring once. The sequenced sample consisted of memory CD4+ T cells from blood. The receptors were sampled from an adult in good health and CMV-seropositive.

The rearrangement joins TRBV7-2 to TRBJ2-2, with 7 positions matching TRBD1. The CDR3 loop spans 14 amino acids. The trim removed 6 bases at V and 2 bases at J, leaving 3 bases unmatched. CDR1 SGHTA and CDR2 FQGNSA come from the germline V gene. DNA for the CDR3: TGTGCCAGCAGAGGGACAGCTAACACCGGGGAGCTGTTTTTT. Translated, it gives CASRGTANTGELFF.

The V and J genes are TRBV6-1 and TRBJ1-1; tentative D call: TRBD1 (6 bases). Germline CDR1 MNHNS, CDR2 SASEGT. The CDR3 sequence is 13 residues long. Deletions cut 6 bases from V and 1 base from J, with 9 bases between. The CDR3 sequence: CASSRTENTEAFF. In DNA, the CDR3 is TGTGCCAGCAGCCGGACAGAGAACACTGAAGCTTTCTTT.

The V call is TRBV2, the J call TRBJ2-7; weak D call: TRBD1 (7 bases). From germline, CDR1 is SNHLY and CDR2 FYNNEI. With 6 bases removed from V and 6 bases from J, the gap between germline ends came to 12 bases. This CDR3 has 12 amino acids. The CDR3 DNA reads TGTGCCAGCAGGGCAGGGGGAGGCGAGCAGTACTTC. Translation gives CASRAGGGEQYF.

This rearrangement joins TRBV28 to TRBJ2-4, with TRBD2 matching over 7 bases. Germline CDR1 and CDR2: MDHEN and SYDVKM. J was trimmed by 4 bases and V by 2 bases; bases with no gene match: 5. This CDR3 is 15 amino acids long. CDR3 residues: CASSLNAGEKNIQYF. The CDR3 DNA sequence: TGTGCCAGCAGTTTAAATGCGGGAGAGAAAAACATTCAGTACTTC.

The CDR3 here is CSVGEINSPLHF. In DNA form, the CDR3 reads TGCAGCGTTGGGGAGATTAATTCACCCCTCCACTTT. The gene calls are TRBV29-1 and TRBJ1-6; D is uncertain. The V gene lost 4 bases and the J gene lost 6 bases, with 7 bases spanning the gap. The germline CDR1 and CDR2 sequences are SQVTM and ANQGSEA. CDR3 size: 12 residues.

The chain combines TRBV7-2 with TRBJ2-1; 8 bases fit TRBD2. Germline-derived CDR1 and CDR2 are SGHTA and FQGNSA. The J segment lost 1 base and the V segment lost 3 bases, leaving 11 bases of the junction unmatched. The CDR3 has 18 residues. The CDR3: CASSFSPSGSDSYNEQFF. DNA of the CDR3: TGTGCCAGCAGCTTTTCCCCCAGCGGGAGCGATTCCTACAATGAGCAGTTCTTC.

V usage is TRBV30 and J usage is TRBJ1-2, with D unresolved. The CDR3 covers 11 residues. Germline-derived CDR1 and CDR2 are GTSNPN and SVGIG (reference sequence). V was trimmed by 3 bases and J by 4 bases, leaving 6 bases between them. In nucleotides, the CDR3 is TGTGCCTGGAGCATAGGCTATGGCTACACCTTC. Its protein product is CAWSIGYGYTF.

This clone was seen a handful of times. The chain joins TRBV18 to TRBJ2-7; 12 bases agree with TRBD2. This CDR3 is built from 15 residues. J was trimmed by 7 bases and V by 3 bases; bases with no gene match: 7. Germline CDR1 KGHSH, CDR2 LQKENI. Written as DNA, the CDR3 is TGTGCCAGCTCACCTTCTAGCGGGAGGGCTCGGGAGCAGTACTTC. Translated, it gives CASSPSSGRAREQYF.

This chain's CDR3 is CASSEGPGEKLFF. The CDR3 DNA is TGTGCCAGCAGCGAGGGGCCCGGTGAAAAACTGTTTTTT. The chain combines TRBV2 with TRBJ1-4, with D perhaps TRBD1 (5 bases). The CDR3 spans 13 residues. Germline V CDR1 and CDR2: SNHLY, FYNNEI. Between the trimmed V and J ends, which lost 6 bases and 7 bases, there was a span of 12 bases. The full variable domain, with the rest looked up from reference TRBV2 and TRBJ1-4, is EPEVTQTPSHQVTQMGQEVILRCVPISNHLYFYWYRQILGQKVEFLVSFYNNEISEKSEIFDDQFSVERPDGSNFTLKIRSTKLEDSAMYFCASSEGPGEKLFFGSGTQLSVL.

The chain joins TRBV28 to TRBJ2-3; either TRBD1 or TRBD2 may supply D (7 bases each). Germline V CDR1 and CDR2: MDHEN, SYDVKM. The CDR3 extends over 15 amino acids. Trimming cost V 1 base and J 5 bases, with 13 bases left between them. The CDR3 reads CASSLLQGEGDTQYF. In DNA, the CDR3 is TGTGCCAGCAGTTTATTGCAGGGGGAGGGAGATACGCAGTATTTT. Together with reference TRBV28 and TRBJ2-3, the CDR3 gives the full variable domain: DVKVTQSSRYLVKRTGEKVFLECVQDMDHENMFWYRQDPGLGLRLIYFSYDVKMKEKGDIPEGYSVSREKKERFSLILESASTNQTSMYLCASSLLQGEGDTQYFGPGTRLTVL.

For the CDR3, the DNA is TGTGCCAGCAGCTTAGCGGGAACTACCTCCTACGAGCAGTACTTC. Protein product: CASSLAGTTSYEQYF. The rearrangement joins TRBV7-2 to TRBJ2-7; D uncertain. CDR1 and CDR2 (germline): SGHTA, FQGNSA. The V end lost 0 bases, the J end lost 0 bases, and 9 bases lay between the germline ends. CDR3 size: 15 residues. The entire variable domain, with the rest obtained from reference TRBV7-2 and TRBJ2-7, is as follows: GAGVSQSPSNKVTEKGKDVELRCDPISGHTALYWYRQSLGQGLEFLIYFQGNSAPDKSGLPSDRFSAERTGGSVSTLTIQRTQQEDSAVYLCASSLAGTTSYEQYFGPGTRLTVT.

The chain recombines TRBV9 with TRBJ2-7; no firm D call. With 4 bases removed from V and 0 bases from J, the gap between germline ends came to 14 bases. The germline gives CDR1 SGDLS, CDR2 YYNGEE. This CDR3 has 15 residues. Written as DNA, the CDR3 is TGTGCCAGCAGCCCCCGCGAGGCTAGCTCCTACGAGCAGTACTTC. Encoded protein: CASSPREASSYEQYF.

This clone has a handful of counts. The chain joins TRBV28 to TRBJ1-5, with D possibly being TRBD1 (6 bases). The CDR3 has 15 amino acids. Per germline, CDR1 MDHEN and CDR2 SYDVKM. The ends were cut back, 3 bases at V and 4 bases at J, with 13 bases in the middle. Written as DNA, the CDR3 is TGTGCCAGCAGTTTGCTCGGACAGATTAATCAGCCCCAGCATTTT. This translates into CASSLLGQINQPQHF.

This chain uses TRBV5-6 with TRBJ2-2; no definite D call. V lost 4 bases and J lost 8, with 9 bases in between. CDR1 is SGHDT and CDR2 is YYEEEE in the germline V gene. The CDR3 runs to 12 residues. The CDR3 protein is CASSLQHGELFF. The CDR3 region has the DNA TGTGCCAGCAGCCTTCAGCATGGGGAGCTGTTTTTT.

The chain couples TRBV5-1 to TRBJ2-5; 10 nucleotides match TRBD2. The CDR3 extends over 16 amino acids. CDR1 and CDR2 from the germline V gene are SGHRS and YFSETQ. The trim removed 4 bases at V and 3 bases at J, leaving 9 bases unmatched. DNA for the CDR3: TGCGCCAGCAGCCTGGAACCAGCGGGAGGGGAAGAGACCCAGTACTTC. This codes for CASSLEPAGGEETQYF.

The chain couples TRBV7-2 to TRBJ2-3, with 7 nucleotides matching TRBD2. The CDR3 is 16 residues long. With V trimmed by 5 bases and J by 4 bases, 12 bases remained unmatched. CDR1 is SGHTA, CDR2 FQGNSA, per germline. Here the CDR3 DNA reads TGTGCCAGCAGCCCCTCCCCCGGGACTAATGCAGATACGCAGTATTTT. This encodes CASSPSPGTNADTQYF. The complete variable domain, with remaining parts taken from reference TRBV7-2 and TRBJ2-3, reads GAGVSQSPSNKVTEKGKDVELRCDPISGHTALYWYRQSLGQGLEFLIYFQGNSAPDKSGLPSDRFSAERTGGSVSTLTIQRTQQEDSAVYLCASSPSPGTNADTQYFGPGTRLTVL.

Concerning this clone: The same CDR3 arises from other DNA sequences in this sample as well. V gene TRBV2 combines with J gene TRBJ1-4, with D unresolved. The V end lost 4 bases, the J end lost 5 bases, and 11 bases lay between the germline ends. Germline CDR1 is SNHLY and CDR2 is FYNNEI. This CDR3 is built from 14 residues. The CDR3 here is CASSGPDGNEKLFF. CDR3 in DNA: TGTGCCAGCAGTGGACCCGACGGAAATGAAAAACTGTTTTTT.

The chain joins TRBV5-1 to TRBJ1-4, with D maybe TRBD1 (5 bases). Per the germline V gene, CDR1 is SGHRS and CDR2 is YFSETQ. Trimming removed 2 bases at V and 3 bases at J, with 8 bases between. CDR3 length: 14 amino acids. This CDR3 is CASSLGASNEKLFF. As DNA, the CDR3 is TGCGCCAGCAGCTTAGGGGCATCTAATGAAAAACTGTTTTTT.

The chain joins TRBV7-3 to TRBJ2-2, with 7 bases that match TRBD2. Losses at the gene ends were 2 bases for V and 5 bases for J; bases not matched to a gene: 8. The V gene's germline CDR1 is SGHTA and CDR2 FQGTGA. The CDR3 covers 16 residues. CDR3 bases: TGTGCCAGCAGCTTACTGGCGGGGGAGGGGACCGGGGAGCTGTTTTTT. Residues: CASSLLAGEGTGELFF.

The chain has TRBV2 and TRBJ2-5; D call uncertain. Trimming left V 7 bases short and J 2 bases short, with 14 bases between. The germline CDR1 and CDR2 sequences are SNHLY and FYNNEI. This CDR3 contains 14 residues. DNA of the CDR3: TGTGCCAGCAAGGACGGAAGAGATCAAGAGACCCAGTACTTC. Protein product: CASKDGRDQETQYF.

This clone was found a few times. The rearrangement links TRBV5-8 to TRBJ2-3; perhaps TRBD2 as D (6 bases). There are 14 residues in the CDR3. The germline V gene encodes CDR1 SGHTS and CDR2 YDEGEE. The V end lost 4 bases, the J end lost 5 bases, and 14 bases lay between the germline ends. CDR3 nucleotide sequence: TGTGCCAGCAGCCCGGGACTGCCGGGAGATACGCAGTATTTT. Its protein is CASSPGLPGDTQYF.

This clone was picked up a small number of times. The chain carries TRBV2 and TRBJ1-1; 7 positions match TRBD1. The CDR3 consists of 16 residues. Germline CDR1 is SNHLY and CDR2 is FYNNEI. The junction had 17 bases not matched to a gene; V was cut back by 1 base and J by 12 bases. The CDR3 here is CASSEEGGGLWVPPFF. In nucleotides, the CDR3 is TGTGCCAGCAGTGAAGAAGGGGGCGGCCTGTGGGTTCCGCCTTTCTTT.

The chain is built from TRBV5-6 and TRBJ2-3, with D unclear. The ends were cut back, 1 base at V and 1 base at J, with 13 bases in the middle. CDR1 and CDR2 from the germline V gene are SGHDT and YYEEEE. This CDR3 has 16 residues. CDR3 DNA sequence: TGTGCCAGCAGCTTGCCCGGTAGTCTGGGCACAGATACGCAGTATTTT. As protein: CASSLPGSLGTDTQYF. The whole variable domain, remainder taken from reference TRBV5-6 and TRBJ2-3, is DAGVTQSPTHLIKTRGQQVTLRCSPKSGHDTVSWYQQALGQGPQFIFQYYEEEERQRGNFPDRFSGHQFPNYSSELNVNALLLGDSALYLCASSLPGSLGTDTQYFGPGTRLTVL.